Below, one TCR beta chain is given with its context. Sequence at one end of the junction differs from germline and may be a read error. The sample originates from a study of blood T cell repertoires in COVID-19. Overall study: Nucleic acid was either cDNA or gDNA, and it came from T cells, B-cell-depleted T cells, or PBMCs.

The length of the CDR3 is 15 residues. Germline V CDR1 and CDR2: SSHAT, FNYEAQ (reference sequence). Sequenced by immunoSEQ multiplex PCR; TCRdb stores in-frame clones only, minus some. The sample contains 200,000 to 250,000 clones, roughly nine tenths of which appear only once. The receptor was derived from a woman aged 25 to 39 who had recovered from COVID-19. The chain employs TRBV7-7 and TRBJ1-3; D is uncertain. The specimen was PBMCs or T cells enriched from blood (not recorded which). The CDR3 here is CANSLDIRSGNTIYF. CDR3 in DNA: TGTGCCAACAGCTTAGACATCCGCTCTGGAAACACCATATATTTT.